The 3 T cell receptor beta chains below come from one sample, sequenced in a study of T cells in Graves' hyperthyroidism and ophthalmopathy (dated by TCRdb to between 2017 and 2020). Receptor amplification or capture employed multiplex PCR. TCRdb shows the sequencer as Illumina HiSeq 2000. The TCR beta CDR3 regions were amplified from RNA transcripts. The TCR CDR3 was subjected to a first round of RT-PCR using the HTBI primer set and the Qiagen OneStep RT-PCR kit. TCRdb cleaned the public reads at Q25 with fastp, built clones with MiXCR and kept in-frame beta chains. Rows with one shared CDR3 protein collapse into an entry with the most common genes and DNA. This sample gives nearly 250,000 distinct CDR3 sequences in total; more than 20% of them show up just once. Roughly 40% of the sample belongs to the ten largest clones. Sample: blood. Source of these receptors: a woman in her thirties or forties with Graves' ophthalmopathy.

This clonotype was picked up many times. J is TRBJ2-7 and V is TRBV6-5, with 8 nucleotides matching TRBD1. Germline CDR1 MNHEY, CDR2 SVGAGI. The V gene end was trimmed by 6 bases and the J gene end by 3 bases; junction bases not matched to a gene: 7. There are 14 residues in the CDR3. The CDR3 region is CASRIGQGHYEQYF. The CDR3 coding sequence is TGTGCCAGCAGAATCGGACAGGGACACTACGAGCAGTACTTC.

This clonotype came up many times. In DNA form, the CDR3 reads TGTGCCAGTAGCGAAAGGGGGCGGATGAACACTGAAGCTTTCTTT. Protein sequence: CASSERGRMNTEAFF. V usage is TRBV19 and J usage is TRBJ1-1, with 7 bases matching TRBD1. V shed 6 bases and J 0 bases; nucleotides not matched to a gene: 7. Germline values: CDR1 LNHDA, CDR2 SQIVND (reference sequence). This CDR3 is built from 15 residues.

The chain is built from TRBV28 and TRBJ2-7, with 9 bases that match TRBD2. Germline V gives CDR1 MDHEN, CDR2 SYDVKM. Germline trimming cut 3 bases from V and 4 bases from J; bases unmatched to any gene: 10. This CDR3 is built from 16 residues. The CDR3, as DNA: TGTGCCAGCAGTTTGCCACAACTAGCGGGTCTATACGAGCAGTACTTC. Amino acids: CASSLPQLAGLYEQYF.